What follows are 11 T cell receptor beta chains derived from one specimen sequenced in a study of early T cells in non-severe SARS-CoV-2 infection. TCRdb reprocessed the 5' RACE reads with MiXCR, giving one entry per CDR3 protein. The sample shows about 48,000 distinct CDR3 sequences, about 6.2% of them seen only once. Sequenced here: whole blood, sampled at baseline. These receptors were obtained from an adult who was a healthcare worker with PCR-confirmed SARS-CoV-2 infection or an uninfected control (not recorded which).

This clonotype was observed many times. The chain carries TRBV29-1 and TRBJ2-3; D unclear. The V gene lost 7 bases and the J gene lost 5 bases, with 10 bases spanning the gap. Germline CDR1 reads SQVTM; CDR2 reads ANQGSEA. This CDR3 has 11 residues. The CDR3 region is CSGSTGDTQYF. DNA for the CDR3: TGCAGCGGTTCTACTGGAGATACGCAGTATTTT.

This clonotype has only a few counts. V gene TRBV5-6 combines with J gene TRBJ2-1; D perhaps matches TRBD2 (6 bases). V lost 0 bases, J lost 7 bases, and 11 bases lay in between. The germline V gene has CDR1 SGHDT and CDR2 YYEEEE. The CDR3 extends over 14 amino acids. The CDR3 spells CASSLEAGSNEQFF. The CDR3 coding sequence is TGTGCCAGCAGCTTGGAGGCGGGGTCGAATGAGCAGTTCTTC.

The sample holds a few counts of this clonotype. The CDR3 bases are TGTGCCAGCAGTAACGGACCAGAGCAGTTCTTC. This codes for CASSNGPEQFF. V is TRBV2 and J is TRBJ2-1, with D uncertain. Germline CDR1 reads SNHLY; CDR2 reads FYNNEI. This CDR3 is built from 11 residues. Trimming left V 5 bases short and J 10 bases short, with 9 bases between.

Ten or more counts support this clonotype. The genes are TRBV9 and TRBJ1-1, with D perhaps matching TRBD1 (5 bases). The V end lost 0 bases, the J end lost 3 bases, and 9 bases lay between the germline ends. The germline V gene has CDR1 SGDLS and CDR2 YYNGEE. The CDR3 is 14 residues long. This chain's CDR3 is CASSVDPGDTEAFF. In nucleotides, the CDR3 is TGTGCCAGCAGCGTAGATCCGGGGGACACTGAAGCTTTCTTT.

This clonotype showed up many times. The chain recombines TRBV4-1 with TRBJ2-5; D ambiguous. The CDR3 contains 15 residues. The V gene's germline CDR1 is MGHRA and CDR2 YSYEKL. With 4 bases removed from V and 1 base from J, the gap between germline ends came to 13 bases. Here the CDR3 DNA reads TGCGCCAGCAGCCCGATGGGTAGTTTCCAAGAGACCCAGTACTTC. This codes for CASSPMGSFQETQYF.

The J gene is TRBJ2-7, the V gene TRBV27; weak D call: TRBD1 (5 bases). Deletions cut 2 bases from V and 0 bases from J, with 8 bases between. Germline V gene sequence: CDR1 MNHEY, CDR2 SMNVEV (reference sequence). The CDR3 loop spans 14 amino acids. The CDR3 here is CASSLQGHSYEQYF. CDR3 bases: TGTGCCAGCAGTTTACAAGGACACTCCTACGAGCAGTACTTC.

This clonotype was counted many times. The J gene is TRBJ2-1, the V gene TRBV7-2; 11 nucleotides align to TRBD2. The junction had 4 bases not matched to a gene; V was cut back by 3 bases and J by 0 bases. The CDR3 extends over 17 amino acids. Looked up from germline, CDR1 is SGHTA and CDR2 is FQGNSA. CDR3 residues: CASSFGLAGSSYNEQFF. In nucleotides, the CDR3 is TGTGCCAGCAGCTTCGGACTAGCGGGTAGCTCCTACAATGAGCAGTTCTTC.

This clonotype was observed many times. The V and J genes are TRBV20-1 and TRBJ2-7; D unclear. The V and J ends lost 1 base and 4 bases respectively, with 14 bases between them. The CDR3 has 14 residues. CDR1 is DFQATT and CDR2 is SNEGSKA in the germline V gene (reference sequence). The CDR3 DNA follows: TGCAGTGCTAGAGGAGGCGCGGCGGAGTACGAGCAGTACTTC. Amino acid sequence: CSARGGAAEYEQYF.

The rearrangement uses TRBV24-1 and TRBJ2-1; D unresolved. Germline V gene data show CDR1 as KGHDR and CDR2 as SFDVKD. The CDR3 runs 12 residues. With 2 bases removed from V and 6 bases from J, the gap between germline ends came to 4 bases. The CDR3 sequence: CATSDSANEQFF. The CDR3 DNA reads TGTGCCACCAGTGATTCAGCCAATGAGCAGTTCTTC.

This clonotype appeared a few times. The chain recombines TRBV28 with TRBJ1-1; 8 nucleotides align to TRBD1. Germline V lookup: CDR1 MDHEN, CDR2 SYDVKM. There are 15 residues in the CDR3. V gave up 4 bases and J gave up 11 bases; unmatched junction bases: 15. CDR3 coding DNA: TGTGCCAGCAGTTCTTTCCGGGACAGGCCCCGGGGGGCTTTCTTT. It codes for CASSSFRDRPRGAFF.

V and J are TRBV10-3 and TRBJ2-3; 7 bases fit TRBD2. The V and J ends lost 4 bases and 0 bases, in that order; junction bases with no gene match: 7. The CDR3 has 16 residues. Germline V gene sequence: CDR1 ENHRY, CDR2 SYGVKD. DNA of the CDR3: TGTGCCATCAGTGTATCCGGGACTACTAGCACAGATACGCAGTATTTT. Its translation: CAISVSGTTSTDTQYF.